Described below is a single T cell receptor beta chain sequence and its context. The CDR3 regions of TCR beta were amplified from RNA transcripts. First-round RT-PCR targeting the TCR CDR3 was performed with the HTBI primer set. Each CDR3 protein is one row after TCRdb ran MiXCR on the multiplex PCR reads. The sample lists some 370,000 distinct CDR3 sequences, over 13% occurring once. The record originates from a study of T cells in Graves' hyperthyroidism and ophthalmopathy. This CDR3 is built from 14 residues. CDR1 is DFQATT, CDR2 SNEGSKA, per germline (reference sequence). V gave up 0 bases and J gave up 7 bases; unmatched junction bases: 7.

The chain links TRBV20-1 to TRBJ2-7, with 9 bases matching TRBD1. The receptor was derived from a man aged 50 or older with Graves' ophthalmopathy. The specimen sequenced was blood. Here the CDR3 DNA reads TGCAGTGCTAGAGAATCCGGGACAGGGAGAGAGCAGTACTTC. It specifies CSARESGTGREQYF.